Described below is a single T cell receptor (beta chain) sequence and its context. The antigen is not known. The data are from a study of cytotoxic CD8 clonotypes in ibrutinib-treated CLL. Points from the study as a whole: Clonality measured at baseline exceeded age-matched healthy donors, tracking circulating CD8+ T-cell counts. Treatment saw public clonotypes, which were uncommon, either contract or stay stable.

The data were produced by immunoSEQ multiplex PCR, yet TCRdb's version contains in-frame clones alone and is incomplete. In the table there are under 150,000 clones, more than 85% of which are singletons. Investigators sourced about 2.2 micrograms of genomic DNA from cryopreserved PBMCs for TCR beta libraries. CDR3 length: 15 residues. The trim removed 2 bases at V and 7 bases at J, leaving 6 bases unmatched. The V gene's germline CDR1 is LNHNV and CDR2 YYDKDF (reference sequence). This sequence originates from a human donor with chronic lymphocytic leukemia. The sample consisted of PBMCs, taken after 12 months of ibrutinib treatment. The chain combines TRBV15 with TRBJ2-1; 9 bases map to TRBD1. CDR3 DNA: TGTGCCACCAGCAGAACAGGACAGGGGTGGAATGAGCAGTTCTTC. This codes for CATSRTGQGWNEQFF.